Below are 9 T cell receptor beta chains sequenced from a single sample in a study of T cells in tumors after PD-1 blockade. Measured with immunoSEQ multiplex PCR; TCRdb has only the in-frame clones, and not every one. The sample lists around 50,000 clones; more than 70% were seen once. Sequenced material: PBMCs, taken before anti-PD-1 treatment. All receptors come from a human donor with basal cell carcinoma.

The CDR3 here is CAWSSSRDYGYTF. CDR3 in DNA: TGTGCCTGGAGTTCGTCAAGGGACTATGGCTACACCTTC. The chain couples TRBV30 to TRBJ1-2; D remains unclear. The CDR3 consists of 13 residues. Germline V gene data show CDR1 as GTSNPN and CDR2 as SVGIG (reference sequence). V gave up 2 bases and J gave up 3 bases, with 10 bases separating them.

This sequence joins TRBV9 and TRBJ2-5; 9 bases agree with TRBD2. Germline lookup yields CDR1 SGDLS and CDR2 YYNGEE. The CDR3 spans 15 residues. V dropped 4 bases and J dropped 3; count of bases not matched to a gene: 7. The CDR3 coding sequence is TGTGCCAGCAGCCCCAGACTAGCGGAAGAAGAGACCCAGTACTTC. Its protein product is CASSPRLAEEETQYF.

The chain is built from TRBV2 and TRBJ1-5; the match to TRBD1 covers 7 bases. V lost 3 bases to trimming and J lost 6 bases; unmatched junction nucleotides: 8. Germline assignment: CDR1 SNHLY and CDR2 FYNNEI. CDR3 size: 15 residues. CDR3 sequence reads: CASSDSRTGGQPQHF. The CDR3 nucleotides are TGTGCCAGCAGTGATTCCCGGACAGGTGGTCAGCCCCAGCATTTT.

The genes are TRBV11-3 and TRBJ1-1, with 8 bases lining up with TRBD1. Trimming cost V 3 bases and J 5 bases; bases outside gene matches: 2. CDR3 size: 13 residues. Germline CDR1 reads SGHNT; CDR2 reads YENEEA. The CDR3: CASSFTGGTEAFF. CDR3 DNA sequence: TGTGCCAGCAGCTTCACAGGGGGTACTGAAGCTTTCTTT.

This clone came up once. J is TRBJ1-1 and V is TRBV2; possible D gene TRBD1, 5 bases. Trimming removed 2 bases at V and 5 bases at J, with 12 bases between. Germline CDR1 is SNHLY and CDR2 is FYNNEI. The CDR3 spans 14 residues. The CDR3 is CASSEMGRRTEAFF. The CDR3 nucleotides read TGTGCCAGCAGTGAAATGGGGCGGAGGACTGAAGCTTTCTTT.

The chain uses TRBV19 and TRBJ2-2; TRBD1 aligns across 12 bases. The CDR3 totals 16 residues. Germline V gene sequence: CDR1 LNHDA, CDR2 SQIVND (reference sequence). Trimming took 5 bases from V and 5 from J; bases not matched to a gene: 6. CDR3 residues: CASSPGTGGRTGELFF. Written as DNA, the CDR3 is TGTGCCAGTAGTCCAGGGACAGGGGGCCGGACCGGGGAGCTGTTTTTT.

J is TRBJ2-1 and V is TRBV5-5; the D gene could be TRBD1 or TRBD2 (6 bases each). Trimming stripped 1 base from V and 5 bases from J, with 10 bases between. The germline V gene encodes CDR1 SGHKS and CDR2 YYEKEE (reference sequence). The CDR3 spans 14 residues. The chain's CDR3 is CASSLSRGDNEQFF. The CDR3 coding sequence is TGTGCCAGCAGCTTGTCGAGGGGGGACAATGAGCAGTTCTTC.

This clone was detected only a few times. The chain uses TRBV6-6 and TRBJ1-1; the D is unclear. The CDR3 length is 14 residues. Trimming took 1 base from V and 1 from J, leaving 7 bases between them. CDR1 MNHNY and CDR2 SVGAGI come from the germline V gene (reference sequence). Here the CDR3 reads CASSYFLGNTEAFF. In nucleotides, the CDR3 is TGTGCCAGCAGTTACTTCTTAGGGAACACTGAAGCTTTCTTT.

The gene calls are TRBV5-1 and TRBJ2-1, with D possibly being TRBD2 (5 bases). CDR3 length equals 14 residues. Trimming shortened V by 0 bases and J by 6 bases, and 10 bases separated the two germline ends. Germline loops: CDR1 SGHRS, CDR2 YFSETQ. CDR3 sequence: CASSLAASSNEQFF. DNA for the CDR3: TGCGCCAGCAGCTTGGCGGCTAGCAGCAATGAGCAGTTCTTC.